Listed here are 23 T cell receptor beta chains from one sample, sequenced in a study of shared clonotypes between healthy human individuals. Here immunoSEQ multiplex PCR was the method, and the copy in TCRdb shows in-frame clones only, minus some. The sample records some 1 million clones, more than 60% being singletons. The sequenced sample was memory CD4+ T cells sorted from blood. Subset given: CD45RA-negative fraction. All receptors come from a man younger than 30 in good health.

The chain couples TRBV5-1 to TRBJ2-7; D not resolved. The CDR3 contains 15 residues. The V end lost 0 bases, the J end lost 0 bases, and 10 bases lay between the germline ends. Per the germline V gene, CDR1 is SGHRS and CDR2 is YFSETQ. The chain's CDR3 is CASSLGAVYSYEQYF. CDR3 nucleotides: TGCGCCAGCAGCTTGGGGGCAGTCTACTCCTACGAGCAGTACTTC.

V usage is TRBV6-6 and J usage is TRBJ2-5, with 7 positions matching TRBD1. This CDR3 is built from 15 residues. With V trimmed by 8 bases and J by 3 bases, 12 bases remained unmatched. Germline assignment: CDR1 MNHNY and CDR2 SVGAGI (reference sequence). The DNA of the CDR3 is TGTGCCAGCTCCAGGTTTACAGGGGCCAAAGAGACCCAGTACTTC. The encoded protein is CASSRFTGAKETQYF.

The rearrangement joins TRBV29-1 to TRBJ2-7, with D maybe TRBD2 (6 bases). Germline V gene data show CDR1 as SQVTM and CDR2 as ANQGSEA. This CDR3 is 13 amino acids long. V was clipped by 3 bases and J by 0 bases, with 9 bases between them. The CDR3 here is CSVERDRSYEQYF. As DNA, the CDR3 is TGCAGCGTTGAGCGGGATCGCTCCTACGAGCAGTACTTC.

The chain couples TRBV18 to TRBJ1-1, with TRBD1 matching 9 bases. Germline CDR1 is KGHSH and CDR2 is LQKENI. The CDR3 has 18 amino acids. V shed 3 bases, J shed 2 bases, and the junction held 13 bases outside the gene matches. CDR3 residues: CASSPYRGRGRDNTEAFF. CDR3 DNA sequence: TGTGCCAGCTCACCGTACAGGGGGCGGGGTAGGGACAACACTGAAGCTTTCTTT.

The rearrangement uses TRBV10-3 and TRBJ1-2; TRBD1 aligns across 9 bases. CDR3 length: 15 amino acids. Germline V gene sequence: CDR1 ENHRY, CDR2 SYGVKD. The junction had 11 bases not matched to a gene; V was cut back by 10 bases and J by 2 bases. The CDR3 coding sequence is TGTGCCAAAACAGGGGGCGCGTGGTCCAACTATGGCTACACCTTC. Protein sequence: CAKTGGAWSNYGYTF.

The chain recombines TRBV7-2 with TRBJ2-3; TRBD1 matches 7 bases. Losses at the gene ends were 5 bases for V and 4 bases for J; bases not matched to a gene: 6. The length of the CDR3 is 14 residues. Germline CDR1 SGHTA, CDR2 FQGNSA. The CDR3 here is CASSQTGLSDTQYF. The CDR3 DNA reads TGTGCCAGCAGCCAGACAGGGTTGTCAGATACGCAGTATTTT.

The chain links TRBV27 to TRBJ2-7; 7 bases align to TRBD1. The V and J ends lost 3 bases and 7 bases, in that order; junction bases with no gene match: 12. The CDR3 has 15 amino acids. Germline V lookup: CDR1 MNHEY, CDR2 SMNVEV (reference sequence). The CDR3 coding sequence is TGTGCCAGCAGTTTTAATTGGGACAGCCCGGAGGAGCAGTACTTC. This translates into CASSFNWDSPEEQYF.

V is TRBV6-6 and J is TRBJ1-6; 7 positions agree with TRBD1. Looked up from germline, CDR1 is MNHNY and CDR2 is SVGAGI (reference sequence). Germline trimming cut 2 bases from V and 9 bases from J; bases unmatched to any gene: 7. CDR3 length equals 15 residues. This CDR3 reads CASSYPEGARSPLHF. The DNA of the CDR3 is TGTGCCAGCAGTTACCCGGAGGGGGCTCGTTCACCCCTCCACTTT.

The table lists this clone with a few counts. The J gene is TRBJ1-5, the V gene TRBV5-4, with D uncertain. The V end was cut by 4 bases, the J end by 2 bases, with 10 bases between. There are 14 residues in the CDR3. Germline V gives CDR1 SGHNT, CDR2 YYREEE (reference sequence). In DNA, the CDR3 is TGTGCCAGCAGCCCCGTATGGGGCAATCAGCCCCAGCATTTT. It codes for CASSPVWGNQPQHF.

The CDR3 DNA is TGTGCCAGCAGTTTATCGGCCCCTTACGGAGTGTATGGCTACACCTTC. It codes for CASSLSAPYGVYGYTF. The chain joins TRBV27 to TRBJ1-2, with D unclear. Germline V gene lookup returns CDR1 MNHEY and CDR2 SMNVEV (reference sequence). There are 16 residues in the CDR3. The V gene lost 0 bases and the J gene lost 5 bases, with 16 bases spanning the gap.

To note about this clone: The same CDR3 also results from other DNA sequences found in this sample. V is TRBV6-5 and J is TRBJ2-7; perhaps D is TRBD1 or TRBD2 (5 bases each). Germline CDR1 MNHEY, CDR2 SVGAGI. There are 14 residues in the CDR3. Trimming took 4 bases from V and 2 from J, leaving 12 bases between them. The CDR3 loop is CASSSGTGTYEQYF. The CDR3, as DNA: TGTGCCAGCAGTTCCGGGACGGGTACCTACGAGCAGTACTTC.

The V call is TRBV9, the J call TRBJ2-6; D ambiguous. Trimming stripped 4 bases from V and 4 bases from J, with 12 bases between. The germline CDR1 and CDR2 sequences are SGDLS and YYNGEE. The CDR3 has 15 amino acids. The CDR3 region is CASSPLPIGANVLTF. Written as DNA, the CDR3 is TGTGCCAGCAGCCCACTGCCAATAGGGGCCAACGTCCTGACTTTC.

The chain couples TRBV10-3 to TRBJ2-5; 12 bases are a match to TRBD2. Germline loops: CDR1 ENHRY, CDR2 SYGVKD. Trimming cost V 11 bases and J 4 bases; bases outside gene matches: 8. The CDR3 has 14 residues. In DNA, the CDR3 is TGTGCCGTTTCACTAGCGGGAGGTGGAGAGACCCAGTACTTC. This gives the protein CAVSLAGGGETQYF.

V and J are TRBV29-1 and TRBJ2-1; possibly TRBD1 for D (5 bases). This CDR3 is built from 13 residues. V gave up 3 bases and J gave up 6 bases, with 12 bases separating them. Germline CDR1 reads SQVTM; CDR2 reads ANQGSEA. The CDR3 DNA sequence: TGCAGCGTTGACTTGGGGCTTAGCAATGAGCAGTTCTTC. Its translation is CSVDLGLSNEQFF.

This clone was seen a single time. V is TRBV10-2 and J is TRBJ2-1; 13 bases fit TRBD2. CDR3 length equals 14 residues. V gave up 6 bases and J gave up 7 bases; unmatched junction bases: 3. Looked up from germline, CDR1 is WSHSY and CDR2 is SAAADI. DNA of the CDR3: TGCGCCAGCAGCTGGGGACTAGCGGGAAATGAGCAGTTCTTC. Its protein is CASSWGLAGNEQFF.

This clone has just a few counts. The chain uses TRBV10-3 and TRBJ2-2; D remains unclear. V dropped 6 bases and J dropped 5 bases, with 10 bases sitting between them. The CDR3 spans 13 residues. Germline V CDR1 and CDR2: ENHRY, SYGVKD. For the CDR3, the DNA is TGTGCCATCAGCAAATATGAAACCGGGGAGCTGTTTTTT. This gives the protein CAISKYETGELFF.

The chain combines TRBV11-2 with TRBJ1-2; D remains ambiguous. Trimming took off 7 bases at V and 0 bases at J, with 12 bases between the two ends. The CDR3 runs 14 residues. CDR1 and CDR2 (germline): SGHAT, FQNNGV. Here the CDR3 reads CASNPRASNYGYTF. CDR3 sequence (DNA): TGTGCCAGCAACCCCCGCGCTTCTAACTATGGCTACACCTTC.

This sequence joins TRBV19 and TRBJ2-3, with 8 nucleotides matching TRBD1. V dropped 4 bases and J dropped 4; count of bases not matched to a gene: 10. The CDR3 runs to 16 residues. The germline CDR1 and CDR2 sequences are LNHDA and SQIVND (reference sequence). CDR3 residues: CASSRSVTGVPDTQYF. In DNA form, the CDR3 reads TGTGCCAGTAGTAGGTCGGTGACAGGGGTTCCAGATACGCAGTATTTT. The complete variable domain, with remaining parts taken from reference TRBV19 and TRBJ2-3, reads DGGITQSPKYLFRKEGQNVTLSCEQNLNHDAMYWYRQDPGQGLRLIYYSQIVNDFQKGDIAEGYSVSREKKESFPLTVTSAQKNPTAFYLCASSRSVTGVPDTQYFGPGTRLTVL.

This clone was counted many times. This CDR3 is also generated by other DNA sequences in the sample. The chain recombines TRBV9 with TRBJ2-5; D is unclear. The CDR3 is 13 residues long. Trimming took 4 bases from V and 0 from J, leaving 7 bases between them. CDR1 and CDR2 from the germline V gene are SGDLS and YYNGEE. CDR3 nucleotides: TGTGCCAGCAGCCCCCAGAACCAAGAGACCCAGTACTTC. Protein: CASSPQNQETQYF.

The chain links TRBV5-1 to TRBJ1-5; D is perhaps TRBD1 (5 bases). This CDR3 has 14 residues. CDR1 and CDR2 from the germline V gene are SGHRS and YFSETQ. Trimming cost V 5 bases and J 1 base, with 10 bases left between them. CDR3 in DNA: TGCGCCAGCAGGCCAGGGTTGAGCAATCAGCCCCAGCATTTT. It codes for CASRPGLSNQPQHF.

For this clone: This sample includes further DNA sequences coding for the same CDR3. V and J are TRBV7-9 and TRBJ2-3; TRBD2 is a possible D gene (6 bases). The CDR3 is 14 residues long. V lost 0 bases, J lost 3 bases, and 7 bases lay in between. The germline V gene encodes CDR1 SEHNR and CDR2 FQNEAQ (reference sequence). CDR3 sequence: CASSLAEGTDTQYF. In nucleotides, the CDR3 is TGTGCCAGCAGCTTAGCGGAGGGTACAGATACGCAGTATTTT. Full variable domain (rest looked up from reference TRBV7-9 and TRBJ2-3): DTGVSQNPRHKITKRGQNVTFRCDPISEHNRLYWYRQTLGQGPEFLTYFQNEAQLEKSRLLSDRFSAERPKGSFSTLEIQRTEQGDSAMYLCASSLAEGTDTQYFGPGTRLTVL.

The rearrangement joins TRBV5-1 to TRBJ2-1; 13 bases align to TRBD2. The CDR3 contains 17 residues. In germline, CDR1 is SGHRS, CDR2 YFSETQ. After removal of 0 bases from V and 6 bases from J, the junction contained 6 bases not matched to a gene. DNA for the CDR3: TGCGCCAGCAGCTTGGCCATACTAGCGGGAGGGGGCAATGAGCAGTTCTTC. Translating gives CASSLAILAGGGNEQFF.

Concerning this clone itself: This CDR3 is also generated by other DNA sequences in the sample. V gene TRBV5-1 combines with J gene TRBJ2-3; 9 nucleotides agree with TRBD1. The J segment lost 1 base and the V segment lost 4 bases, leaving 1 base of the junction unmatched. The CDR3 extends over 14 amino acids. CDR1 and CDR2 (germline): SGHRS, YFSETQ. This CDR3 reads CASSRTGGTDTQYF. CDR3 DNA: TGCGCCAGCAGCCGGACAGGGGGCACAGATACGCAGTATTTT. Together with reference TRBV5-1 and TRBJ2-3, the CDR3 gives the full variable domain: KAGVTQTPRYLIKTRGQQVTLSCSPISGHRSVSWYQQTPGQGLQFLFEYFSETQRNKGNFPGRFSGRQFSNSRSEMNVSTLELGDSALYLCASSRTGGTDTQYFGPGTRLTVL.